This T cell receptor (beta chain) was sequenced during a study of PD-L1 blockade in urothelial cancer. Study background: Patients previously received 0 to 3 chemotherapy regimens.

Profiling relied on immunoSEQ multiplex PCR, and the TCRdb table lists in-frame clones only, not all of them. The profile covers 100,000 or so clones, with 91% appearing a single time and around 0.92% taken by the ten largest. Sequenced material: PBMCs, taken around atezolizumab (anti-PD-L1) treatment. The receptor comes from a woman of 80 years or more with urothelial cancer.

The CDR3 coding sequence is TGTGCCAGCAGTACCGGGACAGTGAACACTGAAGCTTTCTTT. This gives the protein CASSTGTVNTEAFF. The chain employs TRBV28 and TRBJ1-1; TRBD1 matches at 7 bases. The CDR3 is 14 residues long. V trimming: 5 bases; J trimming: 0 bases; junction bases outside the gene matches: 3. The germline V gene has CDR1 MDHEN and CDR2 SYDVKM.